The TCR beta chain described here comes from a study of blood T cell repertoires in COVID-19 (dated by TCRdb to about 2020). Regarding the complete study: The collaborator samples originated in the United States, Italy and Spain and spanned the acute and convalescent phases of COVID-19. The repertoires were released in a freely available public database meant as a resource for research on the immune response to SARS-CoV-2. Subjects who had been exposed to COVID-19, were actively infected with it, or had recovered from it provided the deeply sampled blood TCRbeta repertoires that made up the dataset. A de-identified subject ID, COVID-19 status, age in years and sex were almost always included in the sample metadata. Where available, HLA class I and class II types were obtained from metadata supplied by the sample provider rather than from assay-based typing. Samples were obtained from the ongoing ImmuneRACE study (first 160 participants) and from over 1,000 subjects provided by 6 global collaborators. The prospective study material was composed of cDNA or gDNA derived from T cells, B-cell-depleted T cells, or PBMCs.

The immunoSEQ Assay, a bias-controlled multiplex PCR, was used to amplify TCRbeta CDR3 regions from genomic DNA. The study's own analysis went as follows. The number of nucleated cells in each sample was estimated by amplification of reference gene primers within the assay. To quantify the absolute abundance of each unique TCRbeta CDR3 rearrangement, sequence reads were collapsed and filtered. Productive Simpson clonality was computed per sample as the square root of Simpson's diversity index over productive rearrangements. TCRdb's version of the immuneACCESS table is confined to in-frame rearrangements and falls short of the full clone set. An unresolved V gene accounts for under half of the shortfall where checked; the remainder is of unknown origin. Clone size and the V and J calls come from that table; the DNA yielded D and trimming. The sample records over 350,000 clones, approximately 90% of which are singletons. The ten most abundant clones make up more than 4% of the sample.

The CDR3, cysteine through phenylalanine, is 16 amino acids long. Only the CDR3 portion is preserved as DNA: 48 bases, with reading frame beginning at the first base. After removal of 6 bases from V and 11 bases from J, the junction retains 21 bases not matched to a gene. CDR1 and CDR2, per the germline V gene, are MDHEN and SYDVKM. As for this clone: No antigen is known for it. Base quality data are lacking; no much larger clone is found one base away.

The collaborating institutions used their own protocols to collect whole blood in K2EDTA tubes. For TCRbeta analysis, collaborators shipped samples as frozen whole blood, isolated PBMCs, or DNA extracted from either of those sample types. Study-level results and caveats: How much clinical and demographic metadata was included differed by source and by participant, and the metadata was provided uncurated.

The receptor was derived from a woman in her thirties with acute or convalescent COVID-19. Material for sequencing was peripheral blood. This chain is built from TRBV28 and TRBJ1-2; 7 bases in the middle match TRBD1. The CDR3 in this case is CASRSAGETGTMWYTF. The sequence in DNA is TGTGCCAGCAGGTCGGCGGGTGAGACAGGGACAATGTGGTACACCTTC.